The sequence of this T cell receptor (beta chain) was determined in a study of siplizumab effects on memory and regulatory T cells. Some clones are missing from TCRdb's copy, which holds only in-frame ones; the method was immunoSEQ multiplex PCR. The sample lists roughly 60,000 clones; more than 80% were seen once. The receptor was isolated from a human donor in good health. Input material: CD8+ T cells sorted from blood.

As DNA, the CDR3 is TGTGCCAGCAGTCCGGTTGAGAGGGAGGGCCGGGGAGGGGAAGAGACCCAGTACTTC. Protein product: CASSPVEREGRGGEETQYF. J is TRBJ2-5 and V is TRBV2, with TRBD2 matching over 7 bases. The V gene's germline CDR1 is SNHLY and CDR2 FYNNEI. The length of the CDR3 is 19 residues. J was trimmed by 3 bases and V by 5 bases; bases with no gene match: 21. Supplemented by reference TRBV2 and TRBJ2-5, the full variable domain reads EPEVTQTPSHQVTQMGQEVILRCVPISNHLYFYWYRQILGQKVEFLVSFYNNEISEKSEIFDDQFSVERPDGSNFTLKIRSTKLEDSAMYFCASSPVEREGRGGEETQYFGPGTRLLVL.